Listed here is a single TCR beta chain. In the study's own analysis: Cell counts per sample came from amplifying reference gene primers. Measured with immunoSEQ multiplex PCR; TCRdb has only the in-frame clones, and not every one. The DNA gave D and trimming, while V, J and clone size come from that table. Of some 150,000 clones listed, 70% to 85% were seen once; the top ten hold about 1.2%. The V end lost 0 bases, the J end lost 5 bases, and 20 bases lay between the germline ends. The CDR3 consists of 17 residues. Germline loops: CDR1 SGHTS, CDR2 YDEGEE. These data belong to a study of blood T cell repertoires in COVID-19. About the study: COVID-19 samples collected from the United States, Italy and Spain covered acute and convalescent phases.

This sequence was found in a man aged 55 to 69 who had recovered from COVID-19. Source material: peripheral blood. The rearrangement uses TRBV5-8 and TRBJ2-5, with TRBD1 as a possible D gene (6 bases). The CDR3 is CASSLVVAGDTSETQYF. In DNA, the CDR3 is TGTGCCAGCAGCTTGGTGGTCGCAGGGGACACCTCGGAGACCCAGTACTTC.